This T cell receptor beta chain comes out of a study of neurological immune-mediated disorders. Broader study findings: Patients with HTLV-1-associated myelopathy had the highest level of TCR clonal expansion, whereas patients with multiple sclerosis had the lowest level, falling beneath the level found in healthy controls.

With 10-nucleotide random UMIs, 5'RACE was used to make the cDNA. Every sequencing run produced over 180 million TCR-beta sequences that came from 15-18 subjects. Each CDR3 protein is one row after TCRdb ran MiXCR on the 5' RACE reads. Among roughly 49,000 distinct CDR3 sequences, approximately 11% were seen once, and the ten largest hold 7% to 10%. Germline loops: CDR1 SNHLY, CDR2 FYNNEI. The CDR3 runs to 13 residues. About this clonotype itself: What it recognizes is unknown. A single base separates this from a much larger clone, so it may be a read error.

As to time point: longitudinal time-point 3. Unsorted libraries were generated from 2 million PBMCs. These cells had been stored in RNAlater at -80 C. Sequencing was performed on PBMCs. The sequence was obtained from a male donor with HTLV-1-associated myelopathy (HAM/TSP). The chain recombines TRBV2 with TRBJ1-1, with TRBD1 as a possible D gene (6 bases). The CDR3 region is CASSDRGETEPFF. The CDR3 DNA is TGTGCCAGCAGTGATAGGGGGGAGACTGAACCTTTCTTT.